These 20 T cell receptor beta chains share one sample of origin, sequenced in a study of OX40 agonist ivuxolimab in advanced cancers. Only in-frame clones appear in the TCRdb table, and some are missing; sequencing was by immunoSEQ multiplex PCR. The sample holds roughly 50,000 clones, more than 70% seen once. The material was CD4+ or CD8+ T cells sorted from blood, obtained in a trial of the OX40 agonist ivuxolimab. These receptors originate from an adult with an advanced solid tumor such as melanoma, head and neck, liver or kidney cancer.

This clone was counted once. The chain couples TRBV13 to TRBJ1-1; a possible D gene is TRBD1 (6 bases). The CDR3 has 15 residues. Germline V gives CDR1 PRHDT, CDR2 FYEKMQ (reference sequence). V was shortened by 4 bases and J by 6 bases, with 18 bases between the two germline ends. CDR3 region: CASSWGQGSGSEAFF. CDR3 bases: TGTGCCAGCAGCTGGGGACAAGGATCAGGCTCTGAAGCTTTCTTT. The complete variable domain, with remaining parts taken from reference TRBV13 and TRBJ1-1, reads AAGVIQSPRHLIKEKRETATLKCYPIPRHDTVYWYQQGPGQDPQFLISFYEKMQSDKGSIPDRFSAQQFSDYHSELNMSSLELGDSALYFCASSWGQGSGSEAFFGQGTRLTVV.

The CDR3 sequence: CASRHSGTAEGGYTF. CDR3 bases: TGTGCCAGTAGGCACAGCGGGACAGCCGAAGGGGGCTACACCTTC. The chain carries TRBV19 and TRBJ1-2, with 7 bases lining up with TRBD1. With 6 bases clipped from V and 8 bases from J, the junction kept 15 bases outside the gene matches. Germline values: CDR1 LNHDA, CDR2 SQIVND (reference sequence). This CDR3 region has 15 residues.

This chain joins TRBV5-5 and TRBJ2-2; D might be TRBD1 (5 bases). Per the germline V gene, CDR1 is SGHKS and CDR2 is YYEKEE (reference sequence). The V end lost 1 base, the J end lost 1 base, and 5 bases lay between the germline ends. The length of the CDR3 is 14 residues. In nucleotides, the CDR3 is TGTGCCAGCAGCTTGACAGGGAACACCGGGGAGCTGTTTTTT. Its translation is CASSLTGNTGELFF.

The chain carries TRBV28 and TRBJ2-7; 8 nucleotides align to TRBD1. After removal of 6 bases from V and 2 bases from J, the junction contained 9 bases not matched to a gene. Germline V lookup: CDR1 MDHEN, CDR2 SYDVKM. The CDR3 is 15 residues long. The CDR3 bases are TGTGCCAGCAGCTTGGCAGGGGGCAAGCCCTACGAGCAGTACTTC. It yields the protein CASSLAGGKPYEQYF.

The genes are TRBV7-9 and TRBJ2-7; 12 bases line up with TRBD2. Per the germline V gene, CDR1 is SEHNR and CDR2 is FQNEAQ (reference sequence). The CDR3 totals 17 residues. Trimming removed 4 bases from V and 4 bases from J; junction bases left unmatched: 11. Written as DNA, the CDR3 is TGTGCCAGCAGCTCCACCCGACTAGCGGGAGTTAAGTACGAGCAGTACTTC. As protein: CASSSTRLAGVKYEQYF.

The chain joins TRBV6-5 to TRBJ1-2; possibly TRBD1 for D (5 bases). CDR1 and CDR2 (germline): MNHEY, SVGAGI. Trimming stripped 11 bases from V and 3 bases from J, with 16 bases between. The CDR3 is 13 residues long. The CDR3 DNA follows: TGTGCCGTAGGTGGGGCTGCCTACTATGGCTACACCTTC. This codes for CAVGGAAYYGYTF.

The chain employs TRBV13 and TRBJ2-3; perhaps TRBD2 as D (5 bases). CDR1 is PRHDT and CDR2 is FYEKMQ in the germline V gene (reference sequence). The CDR3 length is 14 residues. The V end was cut by 4 bases, the J end by 6 bases, with 14 bases between. CDR3 DNA: TGTGCCAGCAGCTCCCCGGGGTCGTTGGATACGCAGTATTTT. Its protein product is CASSSPGSLDTQYF.

V gene TRBV4-3 combines with J gene TRBJ1-2, with D perhaps matching TRBD1 (6 bases). With 4 bases removed from V and 6 bases from J, the gap between germline ends came to 18 bases. CDR3 size: 15 residues. Germline CDR1 and CDR2: LGHNA and YSLEER. The CDR3, as DNA: TGCGCCAGCAGCCTTTTGGGGACAAGGGGCGATGGCTACACCTTC. Translating it yields CASSLLGTRGDGYTF.

V usage is TRBV29-1 and J usage is TRBJ2-7; 10 nucleotides align to TRBD1. CDR3 length equals 16 residues. V was clipped by 2 bases and J by 3 bases; unmatched bases: 10. The germline CDR1 and CDR2 sequences are SQVTM and ANQGSEA. CDR3 residues: CSVERRLGQGNYEQYF. The CDR3 nucleotides are TGCAGCGTTGAAAGGAGGTTGGGACAGGGGAACTACGAGCAGTACTTC.

The J gene is TRBJ2-1, the V gene TRBV27, with 10 bases aligning to TRBD1. Germline assignment: CDR1 MNHEY and CDR2 SMNVEV (reference sequence). J was trimmed by 3 bases and V by 6 bases; bases with no gene match: 2. This CDR3 has 14 residues. The CDR3 is CASRGTGVYNEQFF. CDR3 DNA: TGTGCCAGCAGGGGGACAGGGGTCTACAATGAGCAGTTCTTC.

The chain carries TRBV11-1 and TRBJ2-1; TRBD2 matches 7 bases. The CDR3 totals 15 residues. Germline V gene data show CDR1 as SGHAT and CDR2 as FQDESV (reference sequence). Trimming at V came to 5 bases and at J to 0 bases, leaving 4 bases not matched to a gene. CDR3 in amino acids: CASSLGRSSYNEQFF. CDR3 nucleotide sequence: TGTGCCAGCAGCCTCGGGAGGAGCTCCTACAATGAGCAGTTCTTC.

V and J are TRBV11-1 and TRBJ1-2, with D unresolved. Per the germline V gene, CDR1 is SGHAT and CDR2 is FQDESV (reference sequence). Trimming stripped 7 bases from V and 2 bases from J, with 8 bases between. This CDR3 has 12 amino acids. CDR3 loop: CASTGSNYGYTF. DNA of the CDR3: TGTGCCAGCACCGGCTCGAACTATGGCTACACCTTC.

The V and J genes are TRBV14 and TRBJ2-7; D is ambiguous. Germline CDR1 is SGHDN and CDR2 is FVKESK. The CDR3 runs to 12 residues. V was cut by 4 bases and J by 7 bases, with 11 bases left in between. This CDR3 reads CASSPTPLEQYF. The CDR3 DNA is TGTGCCAGCAGCCCGACCCCACTGGAGCAGTACTTC.

The CDR3: CASSLLSTDEETQYF. The CDR3 coding sequence is TGTGCCAGCAGCTTATTAAGCACAGACGAAGAGACCCAGTACTTC. The chain links TRBV7-9 to TRBJ2-5; D ambiguous. V gave up 2 bases and J gave up 3 bases, with 13 bases separating them. Looked up from germline, CDR1 is SEHNR and CDR2 is FQNEAQ (reference sequence). The CDR3 loop spans 15 amino acids.

The genes are TRBV15 and TRBJ2-6, with D hard to call. The germline V gene encodes CDR1 LNHNV and CDR2 YYDKDF (reference sequence). The V end lost 0 bases, the J end lost 0 bases, and 6 bases lay between the germline ends. The CDR3 spans 16 residues. The CDR3 region has the DNA TGTGCCACCAGCAGAGATCAGGACTCTGGGGCCAACGTCCTGACTTTC. It encodes CATSRDQDSGANVLTF.

V gene TRBV19 combines with J gene TRBJ1-1, with unresolved D. This CDR3 is built from 12 residues. Trimming pared 5 bases from V and 8 bases from J, leaving 12 bases between. Germline V gene sequence: CDR1 LNHDA, CDR2 SQIVND (reference sequence). CDR3 in amino acids: CASSYGSLEAFF. The DNA for the CDR3 is TGTGCCAGTAGTTACGGGAGTCTAGAAGCTTTCTTT.

The chain is built from TRBV7-8 and TRBJ1-1; D is undetermined. The CDR3 is 14 amino acids. Germline CDR1 SGHVS, CDR2 FQNEAQ. The ends were cut back, 7 bases at V and 1 base at J, with 13 bases in the middle. CDR3 coding DNA: TGTGCCAGCACCTTCACGACGGGGAACACTGAAGCTTTCTTT. This sequence encodes CASTFTTGNTEAFF. The whole variable domain, remainder taken from reference TRBV7-8 and TRBJ1-1, is GAGVSQSPRYKVAKRGQDVALRCDPISGHVSLFWYQQALGQGPEFLTYFQNEAQLDKSGLPSDRFFAERPEGSVSTLKIQRTQQEDSAVYLCASTFTTGNTEAFFGQGTRLTVV.

The chain is built from TRBV19 and TRBJ2-1; 8 bases fit TRBD2. This CDR3 has 17 residues. Trimming cost V 4 bases and J 0 bases; bases outside gene matches: 8. Germline V gives CDR1 LNHDA, CDR2 SQIVND (reference sequence). The CDR3, as DNA: TGTGCCAGTAGTAGCTTGGGCAGCGGGAGCTCCTACAATGAGCAGTTCTTC. Protein product: CASSSLGSGSSYNEQFF. Complete variable domain (other parts from reference TRBV19 and TRBJ2-1): DGGITQSPKYLFRKEGQNVTLSCEQNLNHDAMYWYRQDPGQGLRLIYYSQIVNDFQKGDIAEGYSVSREKKESFPLTVTSAQKNPTAFYLCASSSLGSGSSYNEQFFGPGTRLTVL.

The chain combines TRBV14 with TRBJ1-4; TRBD1 agrees at 7 bases. This CDR3 comprises 15 residues. Germline trimming cut 2 bases from V and 8 bases from J; bases unmatched to any gene: 8. Germline CDR1 reads SGHDN; CDR2 reads FVKESK. In DNA form, the CDR3 reads TGTGCCAGCAGCCAATATGTCAGGGGGGGAGAAAAACTGTTTTTT. This translates into CASSQYVRGGEKLFF. Full variable domain (outside the CDR3, taken from reference TRBV14 and TRBJ1-4): EAGVTQFPSHSVIEKGQTVTLRCDPISGHDNLYWYRRVMGKEIKFLLHFVKESKQDESGMPNNRFLAERTGGTYSTLKVQPAELEDSGVYFCASSQYVRGGEKLFFGSGTQLSVL.

This clone was counted a few times. Other DNA sequences in the same sample also yield this CDR3. J is TRBJ1-5 and V is TRBV5-1; 7 bases line up with TRBD1. From germline, CDR1 is SGHRS and CDR2 YFSETQ. Losses at the gene ends were 0 bases for V and 7 bases for J; bases not matched to a gene: 4. This CDR3 comprises 14 residues. Written as DNA, the CDR3 is TGCGCCAGCAGCTTGGCCCAGGGGGAGCAGCCCCAGCATTTT. Translated: CASSLAQGEQPQHF.